This TCR beta chain is from a study of Ad26.COV2.S vaccination and SARS-CoV-2 variants. Study-wide context: Ad26.COV2.S was injected intramuscularly once or twice, 56 days apart.

The treatment here: about 20 received Ad26.COV2.S at low or high dose, single or two shots; about 5 received placebo; per-sample allocation not given. Sample collection was performed on day 63 after the first vaccine or placebo injection. Boston provided a donor who was an adult aged 18-55 years. Some clones are missing from TCRdb's copy, which holds only in-frame ones; the method was immunoSEQ multiplex PCR. The sample carries fewer than 600,000 clones, 70% to 90% recorded once. This CDR3 comprises 17 residues. Per the germline V gene, CDR1 is LGHNA and CDR2 is YSLEER. V dropped 0 bases and J dropped 0 bases, with 15 bases sitting between them. General study results and limits: Vaccine recipients and placebo recipients showed similar non-spike TCR breadth. Following vaccination, spike-specific CD8+ and CD4+ T cell responses reportedly exhibited substantial breadth.

Details on this clone: The antigen is undetermined.

V and J are TRBV4-3 and TRBJ2-7; D is ambiguous. This TCR derives from a person between 18 and 59 years old who received the Ad26.COV2.S COVID-19 vaccine or a placebo. The source material was peripheral blood, sampled in a trial of Ad26.COV2.S vaccine versus placebo. The CDR3: CASSQDLQLEFSYEQYF. In DNA, the CDR3 is TGCGCCAGCAGCCAAGACCTACAGCTCGAATTCTCCTACGAGCAGTACTTC.